This TCR beta chain was identified in a study of PD-1 blockade in classical Hodgkin lymphoma. Whole-study results and caveats: Sources of repertoire differences remain undefined, possibly disease activity or prior therapy. The diversity seen at baseline in complete responders resembled that of newly diagnosed patients.

This clone was seen more than once but under ten times. Its target is not known. Time point reported: cycle 4 day 1 (C4D1), after 5 to 7 weeks of nivolumab. Each and every patient relapsed after autologous stem cell transplantation, and patients got differing brentuximab vedotin exposure. The CD4+ T cells used were purified from thawed PBMCs through magnetic negative selection. Libraries were prepared by immunoSEQ multiplex PCR; TCRdb keeps only in-frame clonotypes and omits some of them. The sample has under 30,000 clones; about 85% are singletons. CDR1 and CDR2 (germline): MNHEY, SVGAGI. This CDR3 spans 13 amino acids. V lost 5 bases, J lost 1 base, and 8 bases lay in between.

Here the sequenced sample was CD4+ T cells from blood, taken before the fourth cycle of nivolumab. The TCR was taken from a human donor with classical Hodgkin lymphoma. The rearrangement links TRBV6-5 to TRBJ1-2; D is uncertain. The CDR3 nucleotides read TGTGCCAGCAGTAAGGAATTTAACTATGGCTACACCTTC. It yields the protein CASSKEFNYGYTF.